The 32 T cell receptor beta chains given below trace back to one sample, sequenced in a study of T cell responses to AZD1222 COVID-19 vaccine. Clones were sequenced by immunoSEQ multiplex PCR, and TCRdb holds only the in-frame ones, with some missing. The sample gives more than 30,000 clones, more than 75% of which show up once; around 13% is in the top ten. The source material was peripheral blood, sampled 28 days after the second AZD1222 dose. Receptors were obtained from an adult who received the AZD1222 COVID-19 vaccine.

As DNA, the CDR3 is TGTGCCAGCAGCTCACCGCCAATATCTGAAGCTTTCTTT. Translated, it gives CASSSPPISEAFF. The chain has TRBV7-6 and TRBJ1-1; D remains ambiguous. V lost 4 bases, J lost 6 bases, and 12 bases lay in between. This CDR3 is built from 13 residues. Germline loops: CDR1 SGHVS, CDR2 FNYEAQ.

The chain has TRBV30 and TRBJ1-5; TRBD1 matches 9 bases. The trim removed 4 bases at V and 2 bases at J, leaving 6 bases unmatched. The CDR3 runs 15 residues. Germline CDR1 reads GTSNPN; CDR2 reads SVGIG (reference sequence). CDR3: CAWTRQGDGNQPQHF. CDR3 nucleotide sequence: TGTGCCTGGACCCGACAGGGGGACGGCAATCAGCCCCAGCATTTT.

The V call is TRBV19, the J call TRBJ2-1, with TRBD2 identical over 10 bases. V shed 5 bases and J 4 bases; nucleotides not matched to a gene: 5. This CDR3 region has 15 residues. Germline V CDR1 and CDR2: LNHDA, SQIVND (reference sequence). Here the CDR3 reads CASSVLAGKYNEQFF. CDR3 coding DNA: TGTGCCAGTAGTGTACTAGCGGGGAAATACAATGAGCAGTTCTTC.

The chain uses TRBV4-1 and TRBJ1-5, with D unclear. The germline CDR1 and CDR2 sequences are MGHRA and YSYEKL. CDR3 length: 15 residues. The V gene lost 0 bases and the J gene lost 3 bases, with 9 bases spanning the gap. In DNA, the CDR3 is TGCGCCAGCAGCCAAGAAGTAGGGCTCAATCAGCCCCAGCATTTT. Translation: CASSQEVGLNQPQHF.

The chain couples TRBV6-5 to TRBJ1-5, with D unclear. The CDR3 totals 12 residues. CDR1 is MNHEY and CDR2 is SVGAGI in the germline V gene. Trimming left V 6 bases short and J 3 bases short, with 6 bases between. CDR3 region: CASRGVNQPQHF. As DNA, the CDR3 is TGTGCCAGCAGAGGTGTCAATCAGCCCCAGCATTTT.

V is TRBV14 and J is TRBJ2-7, with D perhaps matching TRBD2 (5 bases). V shed 1 base and J shed 2 bases, with 12 bases lying between them. The CDR3 extends over 15 amino acids. Germline V lookup: CDR1 SGHDN, CDR2 FVKESK. The CDR3 DNA reads TGTGCCAGCAGCCAAGCTTCAACCGGGGCCTACGAGCAGTACTTC. Residues: CASSQASTGAYEQYF.

The V gene is TRBV5-5, the J gene TRBJ1-2, with a weak D call TRBD1 (5 bases). The germline gives CDR1 SGHKS, CDR2 YYEKEE (reference sequence). Trimming pared 3 bases from V and 5 bases from J, leaving 5 bases between. The CDR3 is 11 amino acids. CDR3 nucleotides: TGTGCCAGCAGCTGGACATATGGCTACACCTTC. Its protein product is CASSWTYGYTF. Drawing the rest from reference TRBV5-5 and TRBJ1-2, the complete variable domain is DAGVTQSPTHLIKTRGQQVTLRCSPISGHKSVSWYQQVLGQGPQFIFQYYEKEERGRGNFPDRFSARQFPNYSSELNVNALLLGDSALYLCASSWTYGYTFGSGTRLTVV.

On this clone: The junction departs from the called germline gene at one end, perhaps through a read error. This chain joins TRBV7-9 and TRBJ2-3, with D perhaps assigned TRBD1 or TRBD2 (5 bases each). There are 14 residues in the CDR3. Germline assignment: CDR1 SEHNR and CDR2 FQNEAQ (reference sequence). As DNA, the CDR3 is TGTGTCAGCAGCCTGGGGGTGGGAACAGATACGCAGTATTTT. As protein: CVSSLGVGTDTQYF.

The count of this clone is one. The rearrangement links TRBV5-4 to TRBJ1-2, with D unresolved. The germline V and J ends were trimmed by 2 bases and 2 bases, with 10 bases remaining between them. CDR1 and CDR2 from the germline V gene are SGHNT and YYREEE (reference sequence). CDR3 size: 14 residues. The CDR3 coding sequence is TGTGCCAGCAGCTTTGAGTGGGTAAACTATGGCTACACCTTC. This gives the protein CASSFEWVNYGYTF.

This chain connects TRBV7-2 to TRBJ1-1, with D perhaps matching TRBD1 (5 bases). The germline V gene has CDR1 SGHTA and CDR2 FQGNSA. CDR3 length equals 15 residues. V was pared by 4 bases and J by 1 base, with 13 bases between. CDR3 in amino acids: CASSWGLFGNTEAFF. The CDR3 DNA follows: TGTGCCAGCAGCTGGGGCCTCTTTGGGAACACTGAAGCTTTCTTT.

The chain combines TRBV6-5 with TRBJ1-5, with D perhaps matching TRBD1 (6 bases). In germline, CDR1 is MNHEY, CDR2 SVGAGI. The CDR3 loop spans 14 amino acids. V was trimmed by 6 bases and J by 3 bases, leaving 12 bases between them. The CDR3 coding sequence is TGTGCCAGCAGCCGGACAGCTTTCAATCAGCCCCAGCATTTT. Protein sequence: CASSRTAFNQPQHF.

The chain couples TRBV4-2 to TRBJ1-5, with 9 bases aligning to TRBD1. This CDR3 has 16 amino acids. Germline values: CDR1 LGHNA, CDR2 YNFKEQ. V was clipped by 1 base and J by 4 bases; unmatched bases: 5. In DNA form, the CDR3 reads TGTGCCAGCAGCCAAGCTATACAGGGGGCAAATCAGCCCCAGCATTTT. Amino acid sequence: CASSQAIQGANQPQHF.

The chain links TRBV7-8 to TRBJ1-1; perhaps TRBD1 as D (6 bases). Trimming took 10 bases from V and 0 from J, leaving 15 bases between them. This CDR3 has 14 amino acids. CDR1 SGHVS and CDR2 FQNEAQ come from the germline V gene. CDR3 sequence: CATLTGNLNTEAFF. CDR3 DNA: TGTGCCACCCTAACAGGGAACTTGAACACTGAAGCTTTCTTT. Drawing the rest from reference TRBV7-8 and TRBJ1-1, the complete variable domain is GAGVSQSPRYKVAKRGQDVALRCDPISGHVSLFWYQQALGQGPEFLTYFQNEAQLDKSGLPSDRFFAERPEGSVSTLKIQRTQQEDSAVYLCATLTGNLNTEAFFGQGTRLTVV.

There are a few counts of this clone. This chain joins TRBV28 and TRBJ2-2; the D is unclear. V gave up 0 bases and J gave up 1 base, with 3 bases separating them. This CDR3 is 14 amino acids long. Germline V gene lookup returns CDR1 MDHEN and CDR2 SYDVKM. The CDR3 region is CASSLWGNTGELFF. CDR3 sequence (DNA): TGTGCCAGCAGTTTATGGGGGAACACCGGGGAGCTGTTTTTT.

V usage is TRBV19 and J usage is TRBJ1-4; 8 bases align to TRBD1. This CDR3 contains 14 residues. Germline CDR1 is LNHDA and CDR2 is SQIVND (reference sequence). After removal of 5 bases from V and 8 bases from J, the junction contained 7 bases not matched to a gene. CDR3 DNA sequence: TGTGCCAGTAGTCCACGACAGGGGCGCGAAAAACTGTTTTTT. Encoded protein: CASSPRQGREKLFF.

The chain links TRBV7-3 to TRBJ2-3, with D possibly called TRBD1 or TRBD2 (5 bases each). Germline CDR1 reads SGHTA; CDR2 reads FQGTGA. This CDR3 comprises 14 residues. Trimming took off 6 bases at V and 4 bases at J, with 14 bases between the two ends. DNA for the CDR3: TGTGCCAGCAGTAGGAGGAGAGGGGCAGATACGCAGTATTTT. It yields the protein CASSRRRGADTQYF.

This clone was seen once. An end of the junction differs from the germline gene, which may be a read error. The chain has TRBV27 and TRBJ2-7; 7 bases map to TRBD2. CDR1 is MNHEY and CDR2 is SMNVEV in the germline V gene (reference sequence). The CDR3 runs 13 residues. This CDR3 is CASSLRNAGRVFF. The CDR3 DNA reads as TGTGCCAGCAGTTTACGTAACGCTGGGAGGGTTTTTTTC.

This clone was counted once. The V call is TRBV3-1 (or the pseudogene TRBV3-2), the J call TRBJ1-5, with TRBD1 as a possible D gene (5 bases). The germline V gene has CDR1 LGHDT and CDR2 YNNKEL (reference sequence). The germline V and J ends were trimmed by 0 bases and 5 bases, with 17 bases remaining between them. The CDR3 runs to 17 residues. As DNA, the CDR3 is TGTGCCAGCAGCCAAGATCCTCAGGGTGTTGGGGATCAGCCCCAGCATTTT. Translation gives CASSQDPQGVGDQPQHF.

The V and J genes are TRBV18 and TRBJ2-2; possible D gene TRBD1, 6 bases. Trimming stripped 3 bases from V and 1 base from J, with 12 bases between. Germline assignment: CDR1 KGHSH and CDR2 LQKENI. There are 16 residues in the CDR3. The CDR3 is CASSPAGTRNTGELFF. The DNA of the CDR3 is TGTGCCAGCTCACCGGCCGGGACAAGGAACACCGGGGAGCTGTTTTTT.

The J gene is TRBJ2-2, the V gene TRBV27; 7 bases map to TRBD1. With 7 bases clipped from V and 5 bases from J, the junction kept 10 bases outside the gene matches. Germline CDR1 is MNHEY and CDR2 is SMNVEV (reference sequence). This CDR3 has 15 amino acids. CDR3 sequence: CASMIDRARTGELFF. CDR3 in DNA: TGTGCCAGCATGATAGACAGGGCCCGAACCGGGGAGCTGTTTTTT.

J is TRBJ1-6 and V is TRBV18; weak D call: TRBD1 (5 bases). The CDR3 length is 15 residues. V was trimmed by 0 bases and J by 6 bases, leaving 9 bases between them. Germline V gene sequence: CDR1 KGHSH, CDR2 LQKENI. This chain's CDR3 is CASSPPGLPNSPLHF. As DNA, the CDR3 is TGTGCCAGCTCACCACCGGGACTTCCTAATTCACCCCTCCACTTT.

This clone was detected once. The CDR3 coding sequence is TGTGCCAGCAACAGAGGGTTTACCTACGAGCAGTACTTC. It codes for CASNRGFTYEQYF. The V and J genes are TRBV7-2 and TRBJ2-7; D is possibly TRBD2 (5 bases). The V end lost 7 bases, the J end lost 2 bases, and 12 bases lay between the germline ends. This CDR3 comprises 13 residues. Germline lookup yields CDR1 SGHTA and CDR2 FQGNSA. Looking up the rest from reference TRBV7-2 and TRBJ2-7 gives the full variable domain: GAGVSQSPSNKVTEKGKDVELRCDPISGHTALYWYRQSLGQGLEFLIYFQGNSAPDKSGLPSDRFSAERTGGSVSTLTIQRTQQEDSAVYLCASNRGFTYEQYFGPGTRLTVT.

The chain recombines TRBV6-5 with TRBJ1-2; D is uncertain. Germline CDR1 and CDR2: MNHEY and SVGAGI. V was cut by 2 bases and J by 1 base, with 8 bases left in between. This CDR3 comprises 14 residues. CDR3 sequence (DNA): TGTGCCAGCAGTTACGGCAGCTATAACTATGGCTACACCTTC. This codes for CASSYGSYNYGYTF.

J is TRBJ2-4 and V is TRBV7-3; TRBD1 agrees at 7 bases. V shed 4 bases and J 10 bases; nucleotides not matched to a gene: 10. Germline CDR1 reads SGHTA; CDR2 reads FQGTGA. The CDR3 consists of 14 residues. The CDR3 sequence is CASSSGTGEPIQYF. CDR3 in DNA: TGTGCCAGCAGCTCAGGAACAGGGGAGCCAATTCAGTACTTC.

V gene TRBV19 combines with J gene TRBJ1-2, with 10 bases fitting TRBD1. The CDR3 totals 16 residues. Losses at the gene ends were 5 bases for V and 3 bases for J; bases not matched to a gene: 9. From germline, CDR1 is LNHDA and CDR2 SQIVND (reference sequence). The DNA for the CDR3 is TGTGCCAGTAGTCGATACCCCGGGACAGGGGACTATGGCTACACCTTC. It encodes CASSRYPGTGDYGYTF.

J is TRBJ2-5 and V is TRBV6-2 or TRBV6-3, with TRBD2 identical over 9 bases. Germline V gene sequence: CDR1 MNHEY, CDR2 SVGEGT. V shed 0 bases and J 5 bases; nucleotides not matched to a gene: 7. The CDR3 has 16 residues. CDR3 bases: TGTGCCAGCAGTTACTCGCTAGCGGGGACTCTGGAGACCCAGTACTTC. This gives the protein CASSYSLAGTLETQYF.

The chain links TRBV6-6 to TRBJ1-2; no definite D call. The CDR3 is made up of 15 amino acids. CDR1 is MNHNY, CDR2 SVGAGI, per germline (reference sequence). Trimming shortened V by 0 bases and J by 4 bases, and 12 bases separated the two germline ends. CDR3: CASSYSPAGLYGYTF. CDR3 bases: TGTGCCAGCAGTTACTCCCCCGCGGGCCTCTATGGCTACACCTTC.

The chain carries TRBV10-1 and TRBJ1-5, with D hard to call. The CDR3 spans 17 residues. Trimming removed 11 bases from V and 0 bases from J, with 23 bases in between. The germline gives CDR1 WNHNN, CDR2 SYGVQD (reference sequence). CDR3 in DNA: TGCGCCGCAAGAACCAGGACGGCTAGCTATAGCAATCAGCCCCAGCATTTT. It translates to CAARTRTASYSNQPQHF.

The chain is built from TRBV5-4 and TRBJ2-3; 7 bases match TRBD2. This CDR3 has 13 residues. V was pared by 4 bases and J by 6 bases, with 5 bases of the junction left unmatched. The germline V gene has CDR1 SGHNT and CDR2 YYREEE (reference sequence). The CDR3 is CASSSGTGDTQYF. DNA for the CDR3: TGTGCCAGCAGCAGCGGGACCGGGGATACGCAGTATTTT.

V and J are TRBV6-5 and TRBJ1-5; D is uncertain. This CDR3 contains 14 residues. CDR1 is MNHEY, CDR2 SVGAGI, per germline. V shed 6 bases and J shed 5 bases, with 14 bases lying between them. CDR3 coding DNA: TGTGCCAGCAGCTACGGGCAGCGGGATCAGCCCCAGCATTTT. This encodes CASSYGQRDQPQHF.

The rearrangement links TRBV7-9 to TRBJ2-2; 9 bases are a match to TRBD2. Germline V CDR1 and CDR2: SEHNR, FQNEAQ (reference sequence). CDR3 length equals 17 residues. V was clipped by 3 bases and J by 0 bases; unmatched bases: 5. DNA for the CDR3: TGTGCCAGCAGCTTTTCTGGCGGGAGGGCGAACACCGGGGAGCTGTTTTTT. It translates to CASSFSGGRANTGELFF.

This chain joins TRBV6-1 and TRBJ2-7; D gene uncertain. V lost 3 bases and J lost 2, with 11 bases in between. The CDR3 spans 14 residues. Germline assignment: CDR1 MNHNS and CDR2 SASEGT. CDR3 region: CASSEVKGTYEQYF. CDR3 bases: TGTGCCAGCAGTGAGGTCAAGGGAACCTACGAGCAGTACTTC.